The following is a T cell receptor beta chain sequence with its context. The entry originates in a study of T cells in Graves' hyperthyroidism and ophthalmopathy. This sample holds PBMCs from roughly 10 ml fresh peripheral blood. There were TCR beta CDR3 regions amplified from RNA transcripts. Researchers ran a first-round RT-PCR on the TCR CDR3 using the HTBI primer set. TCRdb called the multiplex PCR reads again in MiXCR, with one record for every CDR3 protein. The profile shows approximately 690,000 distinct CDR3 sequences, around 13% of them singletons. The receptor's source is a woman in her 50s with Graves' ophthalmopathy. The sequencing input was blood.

Here the CDR3 reads CASSAGASGRNEQFF. CDR3 bases: TGTGCCAGCAGTGCGGGGGCTAGCGGGAGGAATGAGCAGTTCTTC. V usage is TRBV2 and J usage is TRBJ2-1; 11 nucleotides agree with TRBD2. Germline trimming cut 4 bases from V and 7 bases from J; bases unmatched to any gene: 6. There are 15 residues in the CDR3. Germline V gives CDR1 SNHLY, CDR2 FYNNEI.